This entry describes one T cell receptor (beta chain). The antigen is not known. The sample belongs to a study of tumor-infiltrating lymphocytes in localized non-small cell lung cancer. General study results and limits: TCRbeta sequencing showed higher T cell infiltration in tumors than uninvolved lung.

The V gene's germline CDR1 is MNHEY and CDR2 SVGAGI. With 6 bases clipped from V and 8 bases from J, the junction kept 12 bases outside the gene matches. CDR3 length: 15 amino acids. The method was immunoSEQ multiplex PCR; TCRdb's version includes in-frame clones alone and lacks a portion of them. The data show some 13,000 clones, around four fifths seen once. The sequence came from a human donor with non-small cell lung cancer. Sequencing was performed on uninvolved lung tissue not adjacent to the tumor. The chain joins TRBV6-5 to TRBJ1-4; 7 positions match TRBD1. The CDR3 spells CASRPDRAGGEKLFF. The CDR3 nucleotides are TGTGCCAGCAGGCCTGACAGGGCGGGCGGAGAAAAACTGTTTTTT.